These 8 T cell receptor beta chains were sequenced from one sample in a study of blood T cell repertoires in COVID-19. The protocol was immunoSEQ multiplex PCR, while the TCRdb copy is restricted to in-frame clones and leaves out a portion. The repertoire includes about 150,000 clones, 80% of them detected once, and roughly 0.58% sits in the top ten. The sequenced material came from peripheral blood. Source of these receptors: a man aged 55 to 70 with acute or convalescent COVID-19.

This clone was observed once. The chain employs TRBV5-1 and TRBJ2-5; D is possibly TRBD2 (6 bases). The ends were cut back, 4 bases at V and 2 bases at J, with 12 bases in the middle. The CDR3 sequence is 14 residues long. Per the germline V gene, CDR1 is SGHRS and CDR2 is YFSETQ. CDR3 sequence (DNA): TGCGCCAGCAGCCGCTACGGGACTCAAGAGACCCAGTACTTC. It yields the protein CASSRYGTQETQYF.

V and J are TRBV12-5 and TRBJ1-6; 10 nucleotides match TRBD1. Germline V gene lookup returns CDR1 LGHNT and CDR2 FRNRAP. V shed 1 base, J shed 10 bases, and the junction held 4 bases outside the gene matches. The CDR3 covers 15 residues. CDR3 sequence: CASGLGGTGVSPLHF. CDR3 coding DNA: TGTGCTAGTGGTTTGGGGGGGACAGGGGTCTCACCCCTCCACTTT.

The gene calls are TRBV2 and TRBJ1-6, with a weak D call TRBD1 (6 bases). V was clipped by 6 bases and J by 10 bases, with 13 bases between them. The CDR3 runs to 13 residues. Germline CDR1 and CDR2: SNHLY and FYNNEI. In nucleotides, the CDR3 is TGTGCCAGCAGGGGGGCTCAGGGGTCACCCCTCCACTTT. Translating it yields CASRGAQGSPLHF. Full variable domain (remainder filled in from reference TRBV2 and TRBJ1-6): EPEVTQTPSHQVTQMGQEVILRCVPISNHLYFYWYRQILGQKVEFLVSFYNNEISEKSEIFDDQFSVERPDGSNFTLKIRSTKLEDSAMYFCASRGAQGSPLHFGNGTRLTVT.

The chain carries TRBV28 and TRBJ1-2; D gene ambiguous. Germline V gene lookup returns CDR1 MDHEN and CDR2 SYDVKM. V was shortened by 7 bases and J by 8 bases, with 32 bases between the two germline ends. CDR3 length equals 18 residues. CDR3 loop: CASTNLGGGQYFVKGYTF. CDR3 in DNA: TGTGCCAGCACCAATCTCGGTGGTGGGCAGTATTTTGTGAAAGGCTACACCTTC.

The chain recombines TRBV28 with TRBJ1-2; D possibly corresponds to TRBD1 (6 bases). The length of the CDR3 is 15 residues. V lost 7 bases, J lost 3 bases, and 18 bases lay in between. The germline CDR1 and CDR2 sequences are MDHEN and SYDVKM. As DNA, the CDR3 is TGTGCCAGCACCCGGCAGGGGCAGAGCCACTATGGCTACACCTTC. It encodes CASTRQGQSHYGYTF.

This chain connects TRBV3-1 (or the pseudogene TRBV3-2) to TRBJ1-2; D call uncertain. This CDR3 region has 13 residues. Trimming took 1 base from V and 10 from J, leaving 13 bases between them. Germline assignment: CDR1 LGHDT and CDR2 YNNKEL (reference sequence). The CDR3 DNA reads as TGTGCCAGCAGCCAAGGCAGATCCCTAGACTACACCTTC. This codes for CASSQGRSLDYTF.

The CDR3 here is CASSPGSGSNQPQHF. The CDR3 DNA is TGTGCCAGCAGCCCCGGGAGTGGTAGCAATCAGCCCCAGCATTTT. The chain carries TRBV5-4 and TRBJ1-5; no firm D call. Deletions cut 4 bases from V and 0 bases from J, with 11 bases between. CDR3 length: 15 amino acids. Per germline, CDR1 SGHNT and CDR2 YYREEE (reference sequence).

The genes are TRBV5-6 and TRBJ2-7, with D possibly matching TRBD1 (6 bases). V lost 4 bases and J 0 bases, leaving 11 bases between the germline ends. The CDR3 contains 14 residues. The V gene's germline CDR1 is SGHDT and CDR2 YYEEEE. CDR3 nucleotides: TGTGCCAGCAGCGCAGGACAGCCCTCCTACGAGCAGTACTTC. Translating it yields CASSAGQPSYEQYF.